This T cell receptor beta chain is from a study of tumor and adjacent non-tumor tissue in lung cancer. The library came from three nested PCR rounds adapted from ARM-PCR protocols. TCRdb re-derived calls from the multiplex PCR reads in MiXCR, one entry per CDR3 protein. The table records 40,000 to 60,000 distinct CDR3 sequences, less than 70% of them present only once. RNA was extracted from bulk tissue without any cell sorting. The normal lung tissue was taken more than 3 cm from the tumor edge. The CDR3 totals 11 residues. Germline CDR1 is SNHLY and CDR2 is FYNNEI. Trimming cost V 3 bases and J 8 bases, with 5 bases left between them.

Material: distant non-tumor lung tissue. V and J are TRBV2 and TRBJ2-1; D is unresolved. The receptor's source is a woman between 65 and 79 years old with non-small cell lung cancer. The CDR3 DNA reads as TGTGCCAGCAGTGAGGGCTATGAGCAGTTCTTC. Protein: CASSEGYEQFF.